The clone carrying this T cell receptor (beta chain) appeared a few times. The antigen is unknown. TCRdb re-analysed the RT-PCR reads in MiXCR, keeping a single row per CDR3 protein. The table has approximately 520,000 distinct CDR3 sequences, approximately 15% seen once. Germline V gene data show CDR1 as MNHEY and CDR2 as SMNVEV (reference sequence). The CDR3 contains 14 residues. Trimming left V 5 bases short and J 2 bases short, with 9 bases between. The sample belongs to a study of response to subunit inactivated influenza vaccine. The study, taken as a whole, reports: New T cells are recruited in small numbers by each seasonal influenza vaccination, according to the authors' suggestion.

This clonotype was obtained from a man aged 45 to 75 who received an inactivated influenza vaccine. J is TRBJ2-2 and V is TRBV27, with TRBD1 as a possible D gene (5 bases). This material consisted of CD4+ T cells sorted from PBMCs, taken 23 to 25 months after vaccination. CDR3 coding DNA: TGTGCCAGCAGTGACAGTCTAAACACCGGGGAGCTGTTTTTT. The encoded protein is CASSDSLNTGELFF.